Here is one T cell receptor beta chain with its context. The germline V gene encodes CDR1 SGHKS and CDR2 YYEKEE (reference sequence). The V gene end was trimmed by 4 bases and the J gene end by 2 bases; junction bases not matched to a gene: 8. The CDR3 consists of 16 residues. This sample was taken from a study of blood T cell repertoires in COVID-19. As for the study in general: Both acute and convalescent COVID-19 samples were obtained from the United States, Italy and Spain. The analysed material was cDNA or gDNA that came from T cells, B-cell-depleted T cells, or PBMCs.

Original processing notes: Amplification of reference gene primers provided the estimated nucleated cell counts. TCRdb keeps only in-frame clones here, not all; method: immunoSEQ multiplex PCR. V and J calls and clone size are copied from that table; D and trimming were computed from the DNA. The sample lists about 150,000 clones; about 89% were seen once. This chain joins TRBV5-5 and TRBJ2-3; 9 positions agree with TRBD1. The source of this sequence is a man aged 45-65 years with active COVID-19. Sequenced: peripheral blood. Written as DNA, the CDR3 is TGTGCCAGCAGCCAGTGGGACAGGGTGAACACAGATACGCAGTATTTT. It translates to CASSQWDRVNTDTQYF.